This is a list of T cell receptor beta chains from one sample in a study of PD-1 blockade in classical Hodgkin lymphoma. Data came from immunoSEQ multiplex PCR; TCRdb stores just in-frame clones and leaves some out. The sample lists around 19,000 clones, 80% to 90% occurring once. The sequences come from peripheral blood mononuclear cells (PBMCs), collected before the second cycle of nivolumab. All receptors derive from a human donor with classical Hodgkin lymphoma. CDR3s include the opening cysteine and the closing phenylalanine or tryptophan. Each record gives: D gene, J gene, V gene, clone size, CDR3 DNA, CDR3 protein. The D gene is left open where the match is weak. For some rows the clone size is stated as once, few or many, or as a class when expanded; others skip it.

- TRBJ2-7 TRBV7-8 - TGTGCCAGCAGCTTAGCGGGTGCCGAGCAGTACTTC CASSLAGAEQYF
- TRBJ1-2 TRBV2 - TGTGCCAGCAGTACGGACAGCAGCTACACCTTC CASSTDSSYTF
- TRBJ1-5 TRBV27 - TGTGCCAGCAGTTTATCACGCAATCAGCCCCAGCATTTT CASSLSRNQPQHF
- TRBJ2-5 TRBV7-2 - TGTGCCAGCAGCTTAGACAGGGCGCACGAGACCCAGTACTTC CASSLDRAHETQYF
- TRBJ2-2 TRBV27 - TGTGCCAGCAGTTTCTTTCTGGGCGCAAGCGGGGAGCTGTTTTTT CASSFFLGASGELFF
TRBD1 TRBJ1-6 TRBV5-1 - TGCGCCAGCAGCTTGGGACAGGGTGGGAGTTCACCCCTCCACTTT CASSLGQGGSSPLHF
- TRBJ1-2 TRBV6-1 - TGTGCCAGCAGGGTTAGTGTGGGCTTCGGCTATGGCTACACCTTC CASRVSVGFGYGYTF
TRBD2 TRBJ2-1 TRBV14 - TGTGCCAGCAGCCAAGTCGGGGGGGCGGGATACAATGAGCAGTTCTTC CASSQVGGAGYNEQFF
TRBD1 TRBJ2-5 TRBV19 - TGTGCCAGTAGGACGACAGGGTTAGAGACCCAGTACTTC CASRTTGLETQYF
TRBD2 TRBJ2-7 TRBV6-5 - TGTGCCACCCGGACTAGCGGCTCCTACGAGCAGTACTTC CATRTSGSYEQYF
- TRBJ1-2 TRBV7-9 - TGTGCCAGCAGCTTAGGTATCGGCAGGGAGAGCTACACCTTC CASSLGIGRESYTF
- TRBJ2-5 TRBV5-1 - TGCGCCACGAGGGTGGACCAAGAGACCCAGTACTTC CATRVDQETQYF
- TRBJ2-5 TRBV2 - TGTGCCAGCAGTCTAGAGACCCAGTACTTC CASSLETQYF
TRBD1 TRBJ1-2 TRBV5-1 - TGCGCCAGCAGCTCGGACAGGGCTAACTATGGCTACACCTTC CASSSDRANYGYTF
TRBD1 TRBJ1-5 TRBV4-1 - TGCGCCAGCAGCCAGATGGACAGGCAAAATCAGCCCCAGCATTTT CASSQMDRQNQPQHF
- TRBJ2-5 TRBV6-5 - TGTGCCAGCAGTTACAGACAGGTTCGGGAGACCCAGTACTTC CASSYRQVRETQYF
TRBD2 TRBJ2-7 TRBV11-2 - TGTGCCAGCAGCACAACTAGCGGGGATACCTACGAGCAGTACTTC CASSTTSGDTYEQYF
- TRBJ1-1 TRBV7-9 - TGTGCCAGCAGCTTAGGAGGATTGAACACTGAAGCTTTCTTT CASSLGGLNTEAFF
- TRBJ2-5 TRBV11-3 - TGTGCCAGCAGCTCCTTTTTGGGGGGGCGAAACCAAGAGACCCAGTACTTC CASSSFLGGRNQETQYF
TRBD1 TRBJ1-2 TRBV18 - TGTGCCAGCTCGCCCATTTGGACAGGTGAAAACTATGGCTACACCTTC CASSPIWTGENYGYTF
- TRBJ1-4 TRBV18 - TGTGCCAGCTCACAGGTCGCGTCAGGACTAAATGAAAAACTGTTTTTT CASSQVASGLNEKLFF
TRBD1 TRBJ1-2 TRBV5-4 - TGTGCCAGCAGCTTTGACAGGGTGGAGATCTATGGCTACACCTTC CASSFDRVEIYGYTF
TRBD1 TRBJ1-2 TRBV5-6 few TGTGCCAGCAGCGATCGGGACAGGGCTTCCTTC CASSDRDRASF
- TRBJ1-3 TRBV11-3 - TGTGCCAGCAGCTTAGCCTGGATTATCTCTGGAAACACCATATATTTT CASSLAWIISGNTIYF
TRBD1 TRBJ1-1 TRBV6-5 - TGTGCCAGCAGTTACGACCGACAGGGCACTGAAGCTTTCTTT CASSYDRQGTEAFF
- TRBJ1-5 TRBV19 - TGTGCCAGTAGTATCAACAGGGCCAGCAATCAGCCCCAGCATTTT CASSINRASNQPQHF
- TRBJ1-3 TRBV9 once TGTGCCAGCAGCGTAGGGGTGGGGGCCTCTGGAAACACCATATATTTT CASSVGVGASGNTIYF
TRBD2 TRBJ2-3 TRBV27 - TGTGCCAGCAGTCGGGGACTAGCGAGCACAGATACGCAGTATTTT CASSRGLASTDTQYF
- TRBJ1-4 TRBV6-1 - TGTGCCAGCAGTGAAAATCCAGGAGGAGAAAAACTGTTTTTT CASSENPGGEKLFF
- TRBJ1-6 TRBV6-6 - TGTGCCAGCAGGGGGGGGACATATAATTCACCCCTCCACTTT CASRGGTYNSPLHF
- TRBJ1-4 TRBV7-9 - TGTGCCAGCAGCTTAGACGGGACGGAGAATGAAAAACTGTTTTTT CASSLDGTENEKLFF
- TRBJ1-1 TRBV5-1 once TGCGCCAGCAGCTTGGACCAGGGGAACACTGAAGCTTTCTTT CASSLDQGNTEAFF
- TRBJ1-6 TRBV30 - TGTGCCTGGAGATTGCAAGGGACACCCAAGGAGAATAATTCACCCCTCCACTTT CAWRLQGTPKENNSPLHF
TRBD1 TRBJ1-1 TRBV2 once TGTGCCAGCAGTCTCCGGGACAGCCTATTGAACACTGAAGCTTTCTTT CASSLRDSLLNTEAFF
TRBD2 TRBJ2-7 TRBV10-3 - TGTGCCATCAGAACGACTAGCGGGGGACTCCTCGAGCAGTACTTC CAIRTTSGGLLEQYF
- TRBJ1-1 TRBV10-1 - TGCGCCAGCAGTGAGTGGGGACGGCCCACTTTGAACACTGAAGCTTTCTTT CASSEWGRPTLNTEAFF
TRBD1 TRBJ1-4 TRBV5-1 - TGCGCCAGCAGCCCCTTGGGGACAGGGGAAGAAAAACTGTTTTTT CASSPLGTGEEKLFF
TRBD1 TRBJ1-1 TRBV5-1 - TGCGCCAGCAGCTTGGACCGGGACAGGAAAGCTTTCTTT CASSLDRDRKAFF
- TRBJ1-1 TRBV5-6 - TGTGCCAGCAGCTTGCCAAGATTCGACACTGAAGCTTTCTTT CASSLPRFDTEAFF
- TRBJ1-2 TRBV7-8 few TGTGCCAGCAGCCAACGGACAGCCTTGCCTGACACCTTC CASSQRTALPDTF
- TRBJ2-3 TRBV7-8 - TGTGCCAGCAGCCTCAGTACTAGCACAGATACGCAGTATTTT CASSLSTSTDTQYF